This TCR beta chain was recovered during a study of vaccination and CD4 T cells after COVID-19. Regarding treatment: roughly ten-day PBMC culture with coronavirus spike peptide pools or control peptides (ViraFEST assay). With the Oncomine TCR Beta short-read assay, DNA from cultured CD4+ T cells was sequenced. TCRdb processed the PCR reads anew with MiXCR; each CDR3 protein has one entry. The sample contains under 11,000 distinct CDR3 sequences, 50% to 60% of which appear only once. The CDR3 covers 17 residues. Trimming stripped 1 base from V and 3 bases from J, with 19 bases between. Germline loops: CDR1 MNHNS, CDR2 SASEGT. Study conclusions and caveats: For convalescent patients, a median about 86% of reactive clones surfaced exclusively after vaccination.

Notes on this clonotype: Its antigen is not known.

The chain couples TRBV6-1 to TRBJ2-7; D possibly matches TRBD1 or TRBD2 (6 bases each). The clonotype originates from a human donor who had recovered from COVID-19. Source material: CD4+ T cells from blood, cultured in vitro. This CDR3 is CASSEDIRGPRIYEQYF. The CDR3 DNA reads TGTGCCAGCAGTGAAGATATCCGGGGGCCTAGGATCTACGAGCAGTACTTC.